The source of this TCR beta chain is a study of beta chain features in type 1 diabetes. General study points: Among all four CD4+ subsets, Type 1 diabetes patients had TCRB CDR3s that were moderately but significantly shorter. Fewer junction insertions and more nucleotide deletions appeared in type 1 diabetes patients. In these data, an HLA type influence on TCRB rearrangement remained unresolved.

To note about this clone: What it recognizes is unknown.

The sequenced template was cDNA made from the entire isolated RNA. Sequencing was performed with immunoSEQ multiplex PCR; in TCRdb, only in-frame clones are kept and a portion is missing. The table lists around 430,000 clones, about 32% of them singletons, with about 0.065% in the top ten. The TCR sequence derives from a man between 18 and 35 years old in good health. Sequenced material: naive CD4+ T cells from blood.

This CDR3 reads CASSLDGPELETQYF. The CDR3 DNA reads as TGCGCCAGCAGCTTGGACGGTCCTGAGCTAGAGACCCAGTACTTC. The chain links TRBV5-1 to TRBJ2-5; D is uncertain. Germline assignment: CDR1 SGHRS and CDR2 YFSETQ. Trimming took 0 bases from V and 4 from J, leaving 13 bases between them. CDR3 length: 15 residues.